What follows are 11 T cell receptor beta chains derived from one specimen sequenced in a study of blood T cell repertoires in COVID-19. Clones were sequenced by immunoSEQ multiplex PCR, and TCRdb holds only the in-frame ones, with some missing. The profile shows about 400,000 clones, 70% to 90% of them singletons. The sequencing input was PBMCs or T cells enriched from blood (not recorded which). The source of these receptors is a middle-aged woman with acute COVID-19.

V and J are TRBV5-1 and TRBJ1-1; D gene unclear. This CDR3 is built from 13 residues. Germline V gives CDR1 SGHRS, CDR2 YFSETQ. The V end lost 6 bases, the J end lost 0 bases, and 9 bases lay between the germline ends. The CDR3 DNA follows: TGCGCCAGCAAGGAGGCGCTGAACACTGAAGCTTTCTTT. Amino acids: CASKEALNTEAFF.

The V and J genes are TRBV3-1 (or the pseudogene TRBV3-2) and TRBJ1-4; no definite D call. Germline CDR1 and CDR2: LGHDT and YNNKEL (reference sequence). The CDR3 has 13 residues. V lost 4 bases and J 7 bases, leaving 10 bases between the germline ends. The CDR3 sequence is CASSPFEGEKLFF. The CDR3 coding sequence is TGTGCCAGCAGCCCCTTTGAGGGTGAAAAACTGTTTTTT.

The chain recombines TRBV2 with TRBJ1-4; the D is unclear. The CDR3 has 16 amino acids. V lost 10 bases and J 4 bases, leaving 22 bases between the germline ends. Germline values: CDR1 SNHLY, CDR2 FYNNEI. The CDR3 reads CATGLNSGSFNEKLFF. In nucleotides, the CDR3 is TGTGCCACCGGCCTAAACAGTGGAAGCTTTAATGAAAAACTGTTTTTT.

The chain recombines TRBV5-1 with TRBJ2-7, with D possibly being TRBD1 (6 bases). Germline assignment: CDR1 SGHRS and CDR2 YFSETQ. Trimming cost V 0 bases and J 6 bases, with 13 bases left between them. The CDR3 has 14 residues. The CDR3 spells CASSLAQGVSEQYF. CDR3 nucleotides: TGCGCCAGCAGCTTGGCACAGGGAGTGAGCGAGCAGTACTTC.

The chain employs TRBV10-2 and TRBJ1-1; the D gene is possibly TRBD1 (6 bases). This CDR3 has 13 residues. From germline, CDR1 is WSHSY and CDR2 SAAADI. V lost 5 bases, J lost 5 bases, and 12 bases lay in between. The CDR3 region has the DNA TGCGCCAGCAGTACGGGACACCCTACTGAAGCTTTCTTT. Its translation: CASSTGHPTEAFF.

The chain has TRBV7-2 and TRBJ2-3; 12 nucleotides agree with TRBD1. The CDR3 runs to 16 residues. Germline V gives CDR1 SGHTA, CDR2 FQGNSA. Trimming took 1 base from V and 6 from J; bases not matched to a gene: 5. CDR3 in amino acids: CASSLVPGQGADTQYF. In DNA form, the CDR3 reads TGTGCCAGCAGCTTAGTTCCGGGACAGGGGGCGGATACGCAGTATTTT.

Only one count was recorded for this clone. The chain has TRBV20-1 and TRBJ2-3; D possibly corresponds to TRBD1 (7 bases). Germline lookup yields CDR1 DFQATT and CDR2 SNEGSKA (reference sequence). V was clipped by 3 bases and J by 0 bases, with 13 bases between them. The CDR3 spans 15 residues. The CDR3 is CSASSGGFSTDTQYF. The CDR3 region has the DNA TGCAGTGCTAGTTCAGGGGGGTTTAGCACAGATACGCAGTATTTT.

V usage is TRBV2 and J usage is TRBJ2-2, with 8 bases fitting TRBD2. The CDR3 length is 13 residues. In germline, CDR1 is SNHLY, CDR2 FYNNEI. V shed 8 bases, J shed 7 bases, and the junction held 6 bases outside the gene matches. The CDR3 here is CASSQRGFGELFF. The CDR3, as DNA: TGTGCCAGCTCCCAGCGGGGGTTCGGGGAGCTGTTTTTT.

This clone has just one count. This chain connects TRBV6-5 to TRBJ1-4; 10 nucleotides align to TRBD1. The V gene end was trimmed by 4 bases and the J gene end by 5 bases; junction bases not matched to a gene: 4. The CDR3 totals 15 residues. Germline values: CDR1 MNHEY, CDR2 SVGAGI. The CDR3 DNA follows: TGTGCCAGCAGTTTCGGACAGGGGGGGAATGAAAAACTGTTTTTT. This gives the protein CASSFGQGGNEKLFF.

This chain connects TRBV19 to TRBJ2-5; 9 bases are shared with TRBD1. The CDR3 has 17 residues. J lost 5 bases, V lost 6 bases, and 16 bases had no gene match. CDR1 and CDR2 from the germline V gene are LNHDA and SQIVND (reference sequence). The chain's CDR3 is CASSWPIPGQGTETQYF. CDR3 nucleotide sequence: TGTGCCAGTAGCTGGCCCATTCCGGGACAGGGTACGGAGACCCAGTACTTC. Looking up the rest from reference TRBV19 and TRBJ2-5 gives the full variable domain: DGGITQSPKYLFRKEGQNVTLSCEQNLNHDAMYWYRQDPGQGLRLIYYSQIVNDFQKGDIAEGYSVSREKKESFPLTVTSAQKNPTAFYLCASSWPIPGQGTETQYFGPGTRLLVL.

The CDR3 region is CASSQVTGLADYGYTF. The CDR3 DNA sequence: TGTGCCAGCAGCCAAGTTACAGGGCTAGCGGACTATGGCTACACCTTC. This rearrangement joins TRBV3-1 (or the pseudogene TRBV3-2) to TRBJ1-2; TRBD1 is a possible D gene (6 bases). V lost 1 base and J 3 bases, leaving 15 bases between the germline ends. This CDR3 is built from 16 residues. Germline V gene data show CDR1 as LGHDT and CDR2 as YNNKEL (reference sequence).